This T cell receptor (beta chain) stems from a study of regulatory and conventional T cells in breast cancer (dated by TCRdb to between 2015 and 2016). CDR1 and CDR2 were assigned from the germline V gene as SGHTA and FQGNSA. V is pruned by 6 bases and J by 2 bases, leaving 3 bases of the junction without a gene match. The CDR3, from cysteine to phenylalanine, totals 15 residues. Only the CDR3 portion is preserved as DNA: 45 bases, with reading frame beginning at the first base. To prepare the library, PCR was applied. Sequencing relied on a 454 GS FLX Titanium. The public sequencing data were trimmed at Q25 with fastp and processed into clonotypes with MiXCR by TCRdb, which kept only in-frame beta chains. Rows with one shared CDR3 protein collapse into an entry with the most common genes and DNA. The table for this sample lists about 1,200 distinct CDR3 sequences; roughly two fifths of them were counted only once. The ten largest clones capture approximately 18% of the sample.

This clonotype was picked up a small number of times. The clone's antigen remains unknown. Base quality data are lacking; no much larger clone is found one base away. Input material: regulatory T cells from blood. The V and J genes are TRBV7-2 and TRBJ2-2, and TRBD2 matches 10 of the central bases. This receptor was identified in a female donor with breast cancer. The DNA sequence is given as TGTGCCAGCAGTCCTAGCGGGAGAAACACCGGGGAGCTGTTTTTT. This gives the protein CASSPSGRNTGELFF. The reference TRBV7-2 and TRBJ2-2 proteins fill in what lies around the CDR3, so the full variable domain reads GAGVSQSPSNKVTEKGKDVELRCDPISGHTALYWYRQSLGQGLEFLIYFQGNSAPDKSGLPSDRFSAERTGGSVSTLTIQRTQQEDSAVYLCASSPSGRNTGELFFGEGSRLTVL.